This T cell receptor (beta chain) was found in a study of T cells in Graves' hyperthyroidism and ophthalmopathy. Overall study: Peripheral blood was drawn at first diagnosis, prior to all treatment.

This clonotype was observed a handful of times. There were TCR beta CDR3 regions amplified from RNA transcripts. A set of HTBI primers served as the primers for a first-round RT-PCR of the TCR CDR3. TCRdb itself ran the multiplex PCR reads through MiXCR, one entry per CDR3 protein. Among about 480,000 distinct CDR3 sequences listed, around 22% were seen once. Germline lookup yields CDR1 MNHEY and CDR2 SMNVEV (reference sequence). V lost 5 bases and J lost 3, with 19 bases in between. The CDR3 totals 16 residues. The sequencing sample was made of blood. This receptor was obtained from a young woman with Graves' ophthalmopathy. The chain joins TRBV27 to TRBJ1-1; perhaps TRBD1 as D (5 bases). The CDR3 is CASSMVGGIQYTEAFF. CDR3 DNA: TGTGCCAGCAGTATGGTGGGGGGGATTCAGTACACTGAAGCTTTCTTT.